This entry is about one TCR beta chain. What it recognizes is unknown. The data stem from a study of tumor-infiltrating lymphocytes in primary liver carcinoma. Findings of the study overall: Tumor tissue displayed a significantly greater top-250-clone fraction than blood (p = 0.039). Without sorting, CD4+ versus CD8+ T cell repertoires were not compared. Relative to tumor region pairs, the tumor-adjacent and tumor-blood pairs showed overlap that was lower.

Extraction also yielded germline DNA, while blood RNA was obtained from unsorted whole blood. Researchers reported drawing about 4 milliliters of peripheral blood before surgery. V was cut by 7 bases and J by 0 bases, with 7 bases left in between. The V gene's germline CDR1 is SGHRS and CDR2 YFSETQ. CDR3 length: 12 amino acids. TCR beta cDNA came from roughly 0.45 ug total RNA, primed with a constant-region primer. Libraries for TCR beta were built through three nested multiplex PCR rounds, which together made up a slightly modified ARM-PCR procedure. The first two PCR rounds used TRBV1-TRBV30 primers with a Cbeta primer, around 10 cycles each. TCRdb analysed the multiplex PCR reads with MiXCR anew, one entry per CDR3 protein. The sample includes 310,000 or so distinct CDR3 sequences, less than 75% of them seen just once.

The receptor was isolated from a man aged 35 to 55 with primary liver carcinoma and hepatitis B virus infection. Sequenced: peripheral blood. The chain employs TRBV5-1 and TRBJ1-1; D is undetermined. The CDR3 DNA is TGCGCCAGCGGCTCTGTGAACACTGAAGCTTTCTTT. This translates into CASGSVNTEAFF.